Below, 2 T cell receptor beta chains from the same sample are listed, as sequenced in a study of blood T cell repertoires in COVID-19. TCRdb keeps only in-frame clones here, not all; method: immunoSEQ multiplex PCR. The sample shows roughly 230,000 clones, about 85% of them seen only once. The sequenced sample consisted of peripheral blood. Receptor source: a man aged 65 to 79 with acute or convalescent COVID-19.

This clone has a single count. The CDR3 DNA is TGTGCCAGTAGTATAACCTCGGGGGGGGCAAATCAGCCCCAGCATTTT. Its translation: CASSITSGGANQPQHF. The rearrangement links TRBV19 to TRBJ1-5, with a tentative D call TRBD1 (6 bases). Germline CDR1 reads LNHDA; CDR2 reads SQIVND (reference sequence). The germline V and J ends were trimmed by 2 bases and 4 bases, with 15 bases remaining between them. The CDR3 runs to 16 residues.

The chain has TRBV5-1 and TRBJ2-5; weak D call: TRBD2 (6 bases). CDR1 and CDR2 from the germline V gene are SGHRS and YFSETQ. The CDR3 loop spans 14 amino acids. V lost 0 bases and J lost 4, with 10 bases in between. The chain's CDR3 is CASSLVMGGETQYF. Written as DNA, the CDR3 is TGCGCCAGCAGCTTGGTGATGGGGGGAGAGACCCAGTACTTC.